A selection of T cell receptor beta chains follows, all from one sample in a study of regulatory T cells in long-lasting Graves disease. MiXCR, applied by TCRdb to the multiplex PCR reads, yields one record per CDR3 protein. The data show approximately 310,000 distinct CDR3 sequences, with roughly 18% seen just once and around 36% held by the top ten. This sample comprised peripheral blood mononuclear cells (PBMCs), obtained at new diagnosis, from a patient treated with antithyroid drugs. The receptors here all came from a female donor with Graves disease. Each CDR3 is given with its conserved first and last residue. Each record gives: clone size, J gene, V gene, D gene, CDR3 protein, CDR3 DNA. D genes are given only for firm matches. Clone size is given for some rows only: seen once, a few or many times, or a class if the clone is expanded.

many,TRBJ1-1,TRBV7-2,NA,CASSFSGGNTEAFF,TGTGCCAGCAGCTTCTCGGGGGGGAACACTGAAGCTTTCTTT
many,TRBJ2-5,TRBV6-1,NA,CASKSSRPLPAHQETQYF,TGTGCCAGCAAATCGAGCCGGCCCTTACCCGCCCACCAAGAGACCCAGTACTTC
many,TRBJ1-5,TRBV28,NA,CASSDKGNSNQPQHF,TGTGCCAGCAGTGATAAGGGGAATAGCAATCAGCCCCAGCATTTT
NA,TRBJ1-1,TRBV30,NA,CAWGQGGAEAFF,TGTGCCTGGGGGCAGGGAGGGGCTGAAGCTTTCTTT
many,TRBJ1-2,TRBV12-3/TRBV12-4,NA,CASSLSLLDRSNYGYTF,TGTGCCAGCAGTCTTTCCCTACTAGACAGGTCAAACTATGGCTACACCTTC
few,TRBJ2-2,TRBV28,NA,CASRTTGELFF,TGTGCCAGCAGAACGACCGGGGAGCTGTTTTTT
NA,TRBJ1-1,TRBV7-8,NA,CASSFEGGRDTEAFF,TGTGCCAGCAGCTTTGAAGGGGGTCGGGACACTGAAGCTTTCTTT
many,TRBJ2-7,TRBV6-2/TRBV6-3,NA,CASSEVREPYEQYF,TGTGCCAGCAGTGAAGTGAGGGAACCCTACGAGCAGTACTTC
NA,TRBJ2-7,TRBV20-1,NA,CSARALGREQYF,TGCAGTGCTAGGGCCTTAGGACGCGAGCAGTACTTC
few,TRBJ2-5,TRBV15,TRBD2,CATSRDVGRVKETQYF,TGTGCCACCAGCAGAGACGTCGGGAGGGTGAAAGAGACCCAGTACTTC
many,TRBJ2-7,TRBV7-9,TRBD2,CASSHAGTSVAYEQYF,TGTGCCAGCAGCCACGCCGGGACTAGCGTAGCCTACGAGCAGTACTTC
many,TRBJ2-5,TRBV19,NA,CASADSYQETQYF,TGTGCCAGTGCCGACAGTTACCAAGAGACCCAGTACTTC